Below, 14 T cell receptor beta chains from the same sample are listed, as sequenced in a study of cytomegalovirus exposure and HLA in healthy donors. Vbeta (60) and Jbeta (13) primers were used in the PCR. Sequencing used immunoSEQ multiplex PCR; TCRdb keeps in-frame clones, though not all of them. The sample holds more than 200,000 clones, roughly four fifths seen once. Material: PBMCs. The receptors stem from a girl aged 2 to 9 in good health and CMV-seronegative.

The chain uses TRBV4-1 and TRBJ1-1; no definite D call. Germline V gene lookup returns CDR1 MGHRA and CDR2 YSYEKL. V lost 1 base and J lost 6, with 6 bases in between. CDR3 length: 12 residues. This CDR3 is CASSQGRSEAFF. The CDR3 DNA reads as TGCGCCAGCAGCCAAGGTCGGTCTGAAGCTTTCTTT.

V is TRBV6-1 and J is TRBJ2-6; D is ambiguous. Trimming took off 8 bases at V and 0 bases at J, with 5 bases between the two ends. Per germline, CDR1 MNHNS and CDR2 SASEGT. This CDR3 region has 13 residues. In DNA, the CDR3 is TGTGCCAGCGAGAGCTCTGGGGCCAACGTCCTGACTTTC. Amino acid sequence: CASESSGANVLTF.

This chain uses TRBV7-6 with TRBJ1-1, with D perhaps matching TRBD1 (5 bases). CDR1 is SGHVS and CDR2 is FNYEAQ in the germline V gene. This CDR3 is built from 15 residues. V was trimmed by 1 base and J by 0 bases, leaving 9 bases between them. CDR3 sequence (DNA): TGTGCCAGCAGCTTAGACAGGACCCTGAACACTGAAGCTTTCTTT. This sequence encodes CASSLDRTLNTEAFF.

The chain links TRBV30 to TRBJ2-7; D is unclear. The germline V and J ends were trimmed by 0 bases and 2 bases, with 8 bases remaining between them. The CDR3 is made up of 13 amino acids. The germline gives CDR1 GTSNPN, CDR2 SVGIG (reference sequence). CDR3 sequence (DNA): TGTGCCTGGAGTGTCGGCCAGGCCTACGAGCAGTACTTC. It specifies CAWSVGQAYEQYF.

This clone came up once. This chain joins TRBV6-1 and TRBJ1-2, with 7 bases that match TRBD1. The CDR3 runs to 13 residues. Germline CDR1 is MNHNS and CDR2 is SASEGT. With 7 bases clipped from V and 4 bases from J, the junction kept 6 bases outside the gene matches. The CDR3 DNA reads TGTGCCAGCATCAAAGGACAGGTCTATGGCTACACCTTC. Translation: CASIKGQVYGYTF.

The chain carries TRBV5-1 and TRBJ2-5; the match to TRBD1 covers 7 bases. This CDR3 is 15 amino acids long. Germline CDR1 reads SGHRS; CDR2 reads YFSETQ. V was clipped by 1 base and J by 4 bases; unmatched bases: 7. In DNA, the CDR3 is TGCGCCAGCAGCTTGACAGGGGCGCTTAGAGAGACCCAGTACTTC. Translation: CASSLTGALRETQYF.

Written as DNA, the CDR3 is TGCGCCAGCAGCTTTACGCCCGACACCCGGAAGATAGAAGCTTTCTTT. Amino acid sequence: CASSFTPDTRKIEAFF. The J gene is TRBJ1-1, the V gene TRBV5-1; no firm D call. The V end was cut by 2 bases, the J end by 8 bases, with 22 bases between. This CDR3 region has 16 residues. Looked up from germline, CDR1 is SGHRS and CDR2 is YFSETQ.

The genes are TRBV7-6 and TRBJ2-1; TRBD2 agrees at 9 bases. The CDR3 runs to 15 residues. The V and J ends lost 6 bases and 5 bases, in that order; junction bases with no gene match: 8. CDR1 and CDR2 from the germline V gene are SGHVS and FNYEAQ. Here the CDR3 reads CASRIGTSRDNEQFF. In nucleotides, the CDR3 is TGTGCCAGCAGGATCGGGACTAGCCGGGACAATGAGCAGTTCTTC.

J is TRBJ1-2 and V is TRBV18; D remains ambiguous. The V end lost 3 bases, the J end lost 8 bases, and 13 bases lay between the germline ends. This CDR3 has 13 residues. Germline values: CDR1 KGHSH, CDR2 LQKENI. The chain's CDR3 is CASSPRFRGGYTF. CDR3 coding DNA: TGTGCCAGCTCACCGAGATTCCGAGGGGGCTACACCTTC.

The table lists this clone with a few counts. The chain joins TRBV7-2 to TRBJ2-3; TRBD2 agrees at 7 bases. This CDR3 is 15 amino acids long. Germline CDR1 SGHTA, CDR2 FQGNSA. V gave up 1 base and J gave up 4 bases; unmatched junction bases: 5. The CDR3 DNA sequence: TGTGCCAGCAGCTTAGTGAGCGGGGTATCAGATACGCAGTATTTT. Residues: CASSLVSGVSDTQYF.

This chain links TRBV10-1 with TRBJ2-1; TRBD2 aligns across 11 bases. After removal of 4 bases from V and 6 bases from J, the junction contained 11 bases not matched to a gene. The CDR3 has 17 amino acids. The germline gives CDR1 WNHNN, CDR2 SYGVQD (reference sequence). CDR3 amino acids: CASSVPSGRSSPNEQFF. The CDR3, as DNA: TGCGCCAGCAGTGTTCCTAGCGGGAGGAGTTCCCCCAATGAGCAGTTCTTC.

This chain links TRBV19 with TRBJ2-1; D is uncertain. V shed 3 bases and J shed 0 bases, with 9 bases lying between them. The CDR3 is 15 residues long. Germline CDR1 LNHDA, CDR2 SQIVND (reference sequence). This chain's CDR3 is CASSITRYSYNEQFF. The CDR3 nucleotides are TGTGCCAGTAGTATTACGCGGTACTCCTACAATGAGCAGTTCTTC.

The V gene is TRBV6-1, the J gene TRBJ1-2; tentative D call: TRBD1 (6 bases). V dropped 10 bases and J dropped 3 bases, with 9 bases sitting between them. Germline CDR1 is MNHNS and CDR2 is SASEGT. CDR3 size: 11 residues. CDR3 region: CATRQDYGYTF. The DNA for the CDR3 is TGTGCCACCAGACAGGACTATGGCTACACCTTC.

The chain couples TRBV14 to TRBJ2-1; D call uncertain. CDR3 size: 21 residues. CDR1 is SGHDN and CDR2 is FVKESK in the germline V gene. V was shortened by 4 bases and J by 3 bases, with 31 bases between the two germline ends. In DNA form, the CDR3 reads TGTGCCAGCAGCCGAACCCGAGTCGGTACAGAAACCATTTATGACTACAATGAGCAGTTCTTC. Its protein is CASSRTRVGTETIYDYNEQFF.